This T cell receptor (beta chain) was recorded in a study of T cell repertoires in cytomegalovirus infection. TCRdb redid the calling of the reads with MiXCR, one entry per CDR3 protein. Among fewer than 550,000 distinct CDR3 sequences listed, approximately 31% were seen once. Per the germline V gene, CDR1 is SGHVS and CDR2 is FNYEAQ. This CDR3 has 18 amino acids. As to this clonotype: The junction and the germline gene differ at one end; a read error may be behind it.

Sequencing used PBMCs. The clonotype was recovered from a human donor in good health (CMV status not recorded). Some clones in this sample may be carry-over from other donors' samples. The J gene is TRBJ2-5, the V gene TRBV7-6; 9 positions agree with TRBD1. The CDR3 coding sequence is TGTGCCAGCAGCCCCGGATTCGTACAGGGGGCGAGGCAAGAGACCCGGTACTTC. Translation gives CASSPGFVQGARQETRYF.